The rows below give T cell receptor beta chains drawn from one sample of a study of blood T cell repertoires in COVID-19. The protocol was immunoSEQ multiplex PCR, while the TCRdb copy is restricted to in-frame clones and leaves out a portion. Among under 200,000 clones listed, roughly 84% were seen once. Sequenced input: PBMCs or T cells enriched from blood (not recorded which). All receptors come from an older woman who had recovered from COVID-19. The CDR3 runs from the conserved cysteine through the conserved F or W. The order of the fields is CDR3 length, V gene, J gene, clone size, D gene, CDR3 protein, CDR3 DNA. A D gene is named only where the DNA matches it firmly. Rows give clone size only sometimes, using once, few, many, or a class for an expanded clone.

>16|TRBV5-1|TRBJ2-1|few|NA
CASSLGPGRSYNEQFF
TGCGCCAGCAGCTTGGGACCAGGGAGGTCCTACAATGAGCAGTTCTTC
>15|TRBV27|TRBJ1-2|NA|NA
CASSFGGLANYGYTF
TGTGCCAGCAGTTTTGGGGGCCTAGCTAACTATGGCTACACCTTC
>13|TRBV7-8|TRBJ1-2|once|TRBD1
CASSLTGTGFGTF
TGTGCCAGCAGCTTAACCGGGACAGGGTTTGGCACCTTC
>14|TRBV27|TRBJ1-5|NA|NA
CASSQQGFDQPQHF
TGTGCCAGCAGCCAACAGGGATTTGATCAGCCCCAGCATTTT
>13|TRBV27|TRBJ1-2|NA|NA
CASSGTGSRGYTF
TGTGCCAGCAGTGGTACAGGGAGTCGTGGCTACACCTTC
>15|TRBV2|TRBJ2-5|NA|NA
CASSEGDTYWWAQYF
TGTGCCAGCAGTGAGGGGGACACGTACTGGTGGGCCCAGTACTTC
>14|TRBV9|TRBJ1-5|NA|NA
CASSGGSGNQPQHF
TGTGCCAGCAGCGGTGGTAGTGGTAATCAGCCCCAGCATTTT
>12|TRBV7-8|TRBJ1-1|NA|NA
CASSLVYGEAFF
TGTGCCAGCAGCTTAGTTTACGGGGAAGCTTTCTTT
>14|TRBV14|TRBJ1-1|NA|TRBD1
CASRDRGLTTEAFF
TGTGCCAGCAGGGACAGGGGGCTAACCACTGAAGCTTTCTTT
>16|TRBV19|TRBJ1-1|NA|TRBD1
CASKTGTGAVNTEAFF
TGTGCCAGTAAAACCGGGACAGGGGCGGTGAACACTGAAGCTTTCTTT
>16|TRBV18|TRBJ1-2|NA|NA
CASSPPSARANYGYTF
TGTGCCAGCTCACCACCGTCCGCCCGAGCTAACTATGGCTACACCTTC
>13|TRBV24-1|TRBJ1-5|NA|NA
CATREGAGQPQHF
TGTGCCACCAGGGAGGGTGCGGGACAGCCCCAGCATTTT
>12|TRBV2|TRBJ2-7|NA|NA
CASSESGWEQYF
TGTGCCAGCAGTGAATCGGGATGGGAGCAGTACTTC
>14|TRBV6-5|TRBJ2-1|NA|TRBD2
CASSRAGAYNEQFF
TGTGCCAGCAGTAGGGCGGGGGCCTACAATGAGCAGTTCTTC
>13|TRBV12-2|TRBJ2-1|NA|NA
CASRSMGRGEQFF
TGTGCAAGTCGCTCAATGGGTAGAGGTGAGCAGTTCTTC
>15|TRBV28|TRBJ1-2|NA|TRBD1
CASALSLRAGGGYTF
TGTGCCAGCGCGCTATCCCTCCGGGCAGGGGGAGGCTACACCTTC
>15|TRBV7-8|TRBJ2-1|NA|NA
CASSLEQGSYNEQFF
TGTGCCAGCAGCTTAGAGCAGGGGTCCTACAATGAGCAGTTCTTC
>14|TRBV9|TRBJ2-7|NA|NA
CASSVGSGPVEQYF
TGTGCCAGCAGCGTAGGTTCAGGTCCCGTCGAGCAGTACTTC
>12|TRBV6-2/TRBV6-3|TRBJ1-2|NA|NA
CASSYSGYGYTF
TGTGCCAGCAGTTACTCCGGGTATGGCTACACCTTC
>14|TRBV3-1/TRBV3-2|TRBJ2-7|NA|TRBD2
CASSSVRGGSQQYF
TGTGCCAGCAGCTCGGTGCGGGGGGGATCTCAGCAGTACTTC
>15|TRBV24-1|TRBJ2-7|NA|NA
CATSGTGTLRYEQYF
TGTGCCACCAGTGGTACCGGGACTCTAAGGTACGAGCAGTACTTC
>16|TRBV27|TRBJ1-5|once|TRBD1
CASSPQNRGLGQPQHF
TGTGCCAGCAGTCCTCAAAACAGGGGGCTCGGTCAGCCCCAGCATTTT
>15|TRBV7-9|TRBJ2-3|NA|NA
CASSLGSLDTDTQYF
TGTGCCAGCAGCTTAGGTTCGTTAGATACAGATACGCAGTATTTT
>16|TRBV5-1|TRBJ2-2|NA|TRBD2
CASSQLAGGNTGELFF
TGCGCCAGCAGCCAGCTAGCGGGGGGCAACACCGGGGAGCTGTTTTTT
>16|TRBV5-4|TRBJ2-7|NA|TRBD2
CASSSGLAGSSYEQYF
TGTGCCAGCAGCTCGGGACTAGCGGGGAGCTCCTACGAGCAGTACTTC
>20|TRBV5-1|TRBJ2-3|NA|TRBD2
CASSPRRTSGGQTSTDTQYF
TGCGCCAGCAGCCCAAGGCGGACTAGCGGGGGACAAACTAGCACAGATACGCAGTATTTT
>13|TRBV6-1|TRBJ2-2|NA|NA
CASSDVGFGELFF
TGTGCCAGCAGTGATGTGGGCTTCGGGGAGCTGTTTTTT
>15|TRBV5-1|TRBJ2-5|NA|NA
CASSPAGSQQETQYF
TGCGCCAGCAGCCCCGCAGGATCCCAGCAAGAGACCCAGTACTTC
>16|TRBV18|TRBJ1-6|NA|NA
CASSPTGTRDNSPLHF
TGTGCCAGCTCACCAACCGGGACAAGAGATAATTCACCCCTCCACTTT
>15|TRBV7-3|TRBJ2-1|NA|NA
CASSLTNTGRAEQFF
TGTGCCAGCAGCCTTACCAATACAGGGCGGGCTGAGCAGTTCTTC
>16|TRBV5-1|TRBJ2-2|NA|TRBD1
CASSLMSGGNTGELFF
TGCGCCAGCAGCTTGATGTCAGGGGGCAACACCGGGGAGCTGTTTTTT
>12|TRBV4-1|TRBJ2-1|NA|NA
CASSQEGGEQFF
TGCGCCAGCAGCCAAGAAGGCGGGGAGCAGTTCTTC
>16|TRBV19|TRBJ2-1|NA|TRBD2
CASSWGLAGVYNEQFF
TGTGCCAGTAGCTGGGGACTAGCGGGGGTGTACAATGAGCAGTTCTTC